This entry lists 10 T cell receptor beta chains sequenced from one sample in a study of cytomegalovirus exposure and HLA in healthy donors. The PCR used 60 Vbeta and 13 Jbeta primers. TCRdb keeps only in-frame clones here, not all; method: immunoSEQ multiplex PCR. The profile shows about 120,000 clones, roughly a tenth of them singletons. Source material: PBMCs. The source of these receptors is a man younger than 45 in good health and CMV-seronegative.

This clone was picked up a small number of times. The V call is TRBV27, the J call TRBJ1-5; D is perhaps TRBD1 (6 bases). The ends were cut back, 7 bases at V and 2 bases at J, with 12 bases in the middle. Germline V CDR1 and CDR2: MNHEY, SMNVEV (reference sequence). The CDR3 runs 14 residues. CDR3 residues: CASTPSGGNQPQHF. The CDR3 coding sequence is TGTGCCAGCACCCCATCAGGGGGCAATCAGCCCCAGCATTTT.

CDR3: CASSVEGGVQETQYF. DNA for the CDR3: TGTGCCAGCAGCGTAGAAGGGGGGGTCCAAGAGACCCAGTACTTC. This chain joins TRBV9 and TRBJ2-5; maybe TRBD2 (7 bases). Per the germline V gene, CDR1 is SGDLS and CDR2 is YYNGEE. CDR3 length: 15 residues. The V end lost 0 bases, the J end lost 1 base, and 10 bases lay between the germline ends.

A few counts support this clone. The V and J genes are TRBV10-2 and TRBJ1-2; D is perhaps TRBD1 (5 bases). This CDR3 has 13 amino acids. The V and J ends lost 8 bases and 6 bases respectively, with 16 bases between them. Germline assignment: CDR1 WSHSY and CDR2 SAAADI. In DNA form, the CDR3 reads TGCGCCAGCGTTCGAGACAGAAGGGATGGCTACACCTTC. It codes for CASVRDRRDGYTF.

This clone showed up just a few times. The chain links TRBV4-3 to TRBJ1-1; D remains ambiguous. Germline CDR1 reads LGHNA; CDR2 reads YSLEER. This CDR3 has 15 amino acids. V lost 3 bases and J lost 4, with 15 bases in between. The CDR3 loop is CASSHLGSRSTEAFF. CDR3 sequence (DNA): TGCGCCAGCAGCCATTTAGGGAGTCGTAGCACTGAAGCTTTCTTT.

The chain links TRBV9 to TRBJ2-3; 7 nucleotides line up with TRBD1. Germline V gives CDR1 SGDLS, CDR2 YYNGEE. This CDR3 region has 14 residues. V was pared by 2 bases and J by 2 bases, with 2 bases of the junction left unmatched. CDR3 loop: CASSVGQYTDTQYF. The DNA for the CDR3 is TGTGCCAGCAGCGTGGGACAGTACACAGATACGCAGTATTTT.

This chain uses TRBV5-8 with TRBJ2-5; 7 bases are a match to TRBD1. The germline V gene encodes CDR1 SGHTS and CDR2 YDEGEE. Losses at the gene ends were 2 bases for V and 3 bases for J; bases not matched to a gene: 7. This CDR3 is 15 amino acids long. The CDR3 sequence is CASSFYRDSEETQYF. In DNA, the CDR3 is TGTGCCAGCAGCTTTTACCGGGACAGCGAAGAGACCCAGTACTTC.

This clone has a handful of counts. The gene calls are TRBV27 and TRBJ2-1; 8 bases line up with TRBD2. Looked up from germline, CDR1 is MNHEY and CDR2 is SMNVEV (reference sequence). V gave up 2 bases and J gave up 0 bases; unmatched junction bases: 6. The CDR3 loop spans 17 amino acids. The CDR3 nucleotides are TGTGCCAGCAGTTTACTAGCGGGCCAGAGCTCCTACAATGAGCAGTTCTTC. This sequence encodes CASSLLAGQSSYNEQFF.

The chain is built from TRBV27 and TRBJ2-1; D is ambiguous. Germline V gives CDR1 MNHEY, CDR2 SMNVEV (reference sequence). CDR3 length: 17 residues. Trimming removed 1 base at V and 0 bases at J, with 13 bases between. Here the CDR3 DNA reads TGTGCCAGCAGTTTATGGAGCAGTCAGAGCTCCTACAATGAGCAGTTCTTC. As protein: CASSLWSSQSSYNEQFF.

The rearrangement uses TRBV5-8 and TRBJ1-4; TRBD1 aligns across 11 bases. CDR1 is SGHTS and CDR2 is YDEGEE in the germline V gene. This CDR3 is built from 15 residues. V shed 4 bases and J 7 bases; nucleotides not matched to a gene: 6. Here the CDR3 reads CASSGRTGGCEKLFF. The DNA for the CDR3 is TGTGCCAGCAGCGGACGGACAGGGGGCTGTGAAAAACTGTTTTTT.

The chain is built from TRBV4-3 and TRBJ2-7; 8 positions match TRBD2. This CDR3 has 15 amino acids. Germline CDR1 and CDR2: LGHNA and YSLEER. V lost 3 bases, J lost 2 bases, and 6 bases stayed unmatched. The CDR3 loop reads CASSQNSGEAYEQYF. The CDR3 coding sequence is TGCGCCAGCAGCCAGAATAGCGGGGAGGCCTACGAGCAGTACTTC.